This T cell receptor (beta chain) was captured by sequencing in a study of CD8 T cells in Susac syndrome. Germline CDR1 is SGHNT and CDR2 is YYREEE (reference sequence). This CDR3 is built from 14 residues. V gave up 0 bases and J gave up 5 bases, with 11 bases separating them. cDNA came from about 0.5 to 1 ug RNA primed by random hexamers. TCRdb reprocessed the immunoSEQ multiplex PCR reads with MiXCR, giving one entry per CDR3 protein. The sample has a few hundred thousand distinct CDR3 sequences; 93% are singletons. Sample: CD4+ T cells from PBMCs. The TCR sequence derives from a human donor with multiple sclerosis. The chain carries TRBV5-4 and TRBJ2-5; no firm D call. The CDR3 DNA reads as TGTGCCAGCAGCTTGGAGTCCAGATACGAGACCCAGTACTTC. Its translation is CASSLESRYETQYF. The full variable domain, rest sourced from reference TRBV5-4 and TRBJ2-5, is ETGVTQSPTHLIKTRGQQVTLRCSSQSGHNTVSWYQQALGQGPQFIFQYYREEENGRGNFPPRFSGLQFPNYSSELNVNALELDDSALYLCASSLESRYETQYFGPGTRLLVL.